This TCR beta chain stems from a study of cytomegalovirus exposure and HLA in healthy donors. Regarding the study as a whole: Confirmation in vitro established that three CMV-associated chains were specific for CMV antigens. Some public TCRs appeared in many individuals, while most sequences were rare.

The ends lost 6 bases at V and 5 bases at J; junction bases unmatched: 3. The CDR3 consists of 13 residues. Germline V lookup: CDR1 SNHLY, CDR2 FYNNEI. Method: immunoSEQ multiplex PCR; TCRdb's copy keeps in-frame clones and lacks some. The table has 150,000 or so clones, about 83% seen once. Turning to this clone: Its matching antigen is unknown. Other DNA variants within this sample encode the same CDR3.

The sequencing sample was made of PBMCs. The rearrangement links TRBV2 to TRBJ1-1, with 10 bases identical to TRBD1. The clonotype comes from a woman aged 25 to 39 in good health and CMV-seronegative. CDR3 nucleotides: TGTGCCAGCAGAAGACAGGGGGCAACTGAAGCTTTCTTT. Translated, it gives CASRRQGATEAFF.